Below are 24 T cell receptor beta chains sequenced from a single sample in a study of CD8+ T cells in alopecia areata. Pooled cells of cutaneous lymph node origin were sorted on CD4, CD8alpha, NKG2D, NKG2ACE and other markers. cDNA prepared by RNA extraction and subsequent reverse transcription served as the template for sequencing. Some clones are missing from TCRdb's copy, which holds only in-frame ones; the method was immunoSEQ multiplex PCR. Singletons are absent from the sample, which has roughly 260,000 clones. The sequenced sample was CD4+ T cells sorted from a lymph node. These receptors all stem from a C3H/HeJ mouse with alopecia areata. Mice of this strain are of MHC haplotype H2-k.

This clone has just a few counts. Mouse germline and gene names are used. Sequencing ends 4 residues short of the CDR3 end; the germline J gene provides the rest. The rearrangement links TRBV13-1 to TRBJ2-2; D is uncertain. Deletions cut 0 bases from V and 1 base from J, with 7 bases between. The germline gives CDR1 NSHNY, CDR2 SYGAGN. The CDR3 loop spans 15 amino acids. The part of the CDR3 DNA that was read is TGTGCCAGCAGTGATGGACTTTTAAACACCGGG. Amino acids: CASSDGLLNTG. The entire CDR3 sequence reads CASSDGLLNTGQLYF.

Comment on this clone: Genes and germline are mouse. Sequencing ends 4 residues short of the CDR3 end; the germline J gene provides the rest. Other DNA variants within this sample encode the same CDR3. The gene calls are TRBV19 and TRBJ2-7, with TRBD2 as a possible D gene (5 bases). V was clipped by 4 bases and J by 3 bases, with 5 bases between them. Germline CDR1 is FNHDT and CDR2 is SITEND (reference sequence). This CDR3 region has 11 residues. The CDR3 loop is CASSWGYEQYF. The CDR3 bases that were read are TGTGCCAGCAGTTGGGGCTAT.

A note on this clone: The gene symbols are mouse symbols. The read terminates 4 residues ahead of where the CDR3 ends, so the germline J gene completes it. Distinct nucleotide sequences in the sample also encode this CDR3. V gene TRBV31 combines with J gene TRBJ2-5; 7 bases fit TRBD2. CDR3 length: 13 residues. The junction had 1 base not matched to a gene; V was cut back by 1 base and J by 3 bases. Germline-derived CDR1 and CDR2 are GKSSPN and SITVG. This chain's CDR3 is CAWSPTGQDTQYF. The part of the CDR3 DNA that was read is TGTGCCTGGAGTCCGACTGGGCAAGAC.

About this clone itself: Mouse names are used for the genes. The read is 4 residues too short to cover the CDR3 end, so that end is filled in from the germline J gene. V and J are TRBV17 and TRBJ2-4; D may be TRBD1 (5 bases). Germline CDR1 MNHDT, CDR2 YYDKIL. Trimming took off 1 base at V and 0 bases at J, with 11 bases between the two ends. The CDR3 runs to 16 residues. Partial CDR3 DNA: TGTGCTAGCAGTAGAGGTGGGCAGGGTAGTCAAAAC. As protein: CASSRGGQGSQN. The entire CDR3 is CASSRGGQGSQNTLYF.

Ten or more counts support this clone. Any gene name here is a mouse gene name. The read ends 4 residues shy of where the CDR3 ends; the end is completed using the germline J gene. Other DNA sequences in this sample translate to the same CDR3. The J gene is TRBJ1-2, the V gene TRBV1; D is unresolved. CDR3 size: 15 residues. V dropped 0 bases and J dropped 0 bases, with 8 bases sitting between them. Germline loops: CDR1 NSQYPW, CDR2 LRSPGD (reference sequence). The covered CDR3 bases are TGCACCTGCAGTGCAGATCGCCAGGCAAACTCC. As protein: CTCSADRQANS. The full CDR3 reads CTCSADRQANSDYTF.

The table lists this clone with a few counts. Gene names follow the mouse nomenclature. The read halts 4 residues ahead of the CDR3 end, with the missing end drawn from the germline J gene. V is TRBV13-3 and J is TRBJ2-1; 8 positions agree with TRBD2. Germline lookup yields CDR1 NNHDY and CDR2 SYVADS. The CDR3 covers 12 residues. The part of the CDR3 DNA that was read is TGTGCCAGCAGCCGGGACTGGTCT. It yields the protein CASSRDWS. The complete CDR3 reads CASSRDWSEQFF.

About this clone itself: Gene names refer to mouse genes. The CDR3 end lies 4 residues beyond the end of the read and is filled in from the germline J gene. The genes are TRBV14 and TRBJ2-3, with 12 positions matching TRBD1. The CDR3 spans 15 residues. Unmatched junction bases numbered 3, after V lost 4 bases and J lost 3 bases. The V gene's germline CDR1 is SGHDT and CDR2 FRDEAV. Partial CDR3 DNA: TGTGCCAGCAGTCCGGGACAGGGGGCGGCAGAA. The encoded protein is CASSPGQGAAE. The whole CDR3 sequence is CASSPGQGAAETLYF.

This clone was observed a few times. The gene symbols are mouse symbols. CDR3 DNA, as far as it was read: TGTGCTAGCAGTAGAGATCCTGGGGGGAACTCCTAT. It codes for CASSRDPGGNSY. The whole CDR3 is CASSRDPGGNSYEQYF. The chain links TRBV17 to TRBJ2-7, with 8 bases that match TRBD2. The read halts 4 residues ahead of the CDR3 end, with the missing end drawn from the germline J gene. CDR1 and CDR2 from the germline V gene are MNHDT and YYDKIL. The ends lost 0 bases at V and 0 bases at J; junction bases unmatched: 4. The CDR3 loop spans 16 amino acids. Filled out from reference TRBV17 and TRBJ2-7, the complete variable domain reads DTTVKQNPRYKLARVGKPVNLICSQTMNHDTMYWYQKKPNQAPKLLLFYYDKILNREADTFEKFQSSRPNNSFCSLYIGSAGLEYSAMYLCASSRDPGGNSYEQYFGPGTRLTVL.

Worth noting for this clone: Gene labels here are mouse ones. From the germline J gene comes the end of the CDR3, since the read stops 3 residues before it. The chain couples TRBV19 to TRBJ1-6; D remains unclear. TRBJ1-6 is filed as an ORF, its function uncertain. From germline, CDR1 is FNHDT and CDR2 SITEND (reference sequence). The CDR3 consists of 14 residues. V lost 5 bases, J lost 3 bases, and 9 bases lay in between. The CDR3 loop is CASRPAFYNSPLYF. The sequenced CDR3 bases are TGTGCCAGCAGACCAGCATTCTATAATTCGCCC.

Comments on this clone: The genes and germline here are from mouse. Read coverage stops 4 residues before the CDR3 terminus; the germline J gene supplies the remainder. Other DNA sequences in this specimen translate into the identical CDR3. The chain uses TRBV31 and TRBJ2-3, with TRBD1 matching 10 bases. With 3 bases clipped from V and 0 bases from J, the junction kept 3 bases outside the gene matches. Germline CDR1 and CDR2: GKSSPN and SITVG. The CDR3 covers 15 residues. The DNA read from the CDR3 is TGTGCCTGGAGAGGGGACAGGGGAAGTGCAGAA. Protein: CAWRGDRGSAE. The whole CDR3 is CAWRGDRGSAETLYF.

This clone was seen a few times. All gene names here are mouse names. The read ends 4 residues shy of where the CDR3 ends; the end is completed using the germline J gene. The chain joins TRBV5 to TRBJ2-3, with 7 nucleotides matching TRBD2. V was pared by 0 bases and J by 3 bases, with 3 bases of the junction left unmatched. This CDR3 comprises 15 residues. Germline CDR1 LGHNA, CDR2 YNLKQL (reference sequence). The sequenced CDR3 bases are TGTGCCAGCAGCCAAGATGGGGGGAAGGCAGAA. It is translated as CASSQDGGKAE. The whole CDR3 protein reads CASSQDGGKAETLYF.

This clone was found a few times. A much larger clone differs by one base, so this may be a read error. These gene names are mouse names. The CDR3 end falls 4 residues outside the read, so it is completed with the germline J gene. The same CDR3 arises from other DNA sequences in this sample as well. The chain employs TRBV13-3 and TRBJ2-1; 12 bases agree with TRBD2. The V gene's germline CDR1 is NNHDY and CDR2 SYVADS. Germline trimming cut 5 bases from V and 1 base from J; bases unmatched to any gene: 1. The CDR3 contains 15 residues. The DNA read from the CDR3 is TGTGCCAGCAGGGGGACTGGGGGGAACTATGCT. Translating gives CASRGTGGNYA. The whole CDR3 protein reads CASRGTGGNYAEQFF.

This clone was recorded many times. Genes here carry mouse names. The sequence runs out 4 residues before the end of the CDR3; the remainder is reconstructed from the germline J gene. This chain joins TRBV19 and TRBJ1-2; unclear D gene. The CDR3 totals 12 residues. The V and J ends lost 4 bases and 0 bases respectively, with 4 bases between them. Germline V gene lookup returns CDR1 FNHDT and CDR2 SITEND (reference sequence). The CDR3 protein is CASSSANSDYTF. The CDR3 DNA, read in part, is TGTGCCAGCAGTTCAGCAAACTCC.

As for this clone: All gene names here are mouse names. Read sequence stops 4 residues before the CDR3 end, and the germline J gene provides the missing end. The sample carries other DNA sequences with the same CDR3. This rearrangement joins TRBV31 to TRBJ2-3; no clear D gene. There are 13 residues in the CDR3. From germline, CDR1 is GKSSPN and CDR2 SITVG. V lost 3 bases to trimming and J lost 0 bases, with 7 bases between them. CDR3 region: CAWSPTSAETLYF. The sequenced part of the CDR3 DNA is TGTGCCTGGAGCCCAACTAGTGCAGAA.

Comment on this clone: Gene names are mouse gene names. The CDR3 end is not reached by the read, which stops 4 residues before it; the germline J gene fills it in. V gene TRBV13-3 combines with J gene TRBJ2-3, with 8 nucleotides matching TRBD2. CDR1 is NNHDY and CDR2 is SYVADS in the germline V gene. There are 14 residues in the CDR3. The trim removed 5 bases at V and 4 bases at J, leaving 6 bases unmatched. The CDR3 protein is CASRKLGAPETLYF. The CDR3 DNA, read in part, is TGTGCCAGCAGGAAACTGGGGGCCCCAGAA.

This clone was seen more than once but under ten times. Gene names are the mouse ones. Read sequence stops 4 residues before the CDR3 end, and the germline J gene provides the missing end. This chain joins TRBV13-1 and TRBJ2-5, with 8 bases fitting TRBD1. Germline values: CDR1 NSHNY, CDR2 SYGAGN. This CDR3 is 16 amino acids long. The V and J ends lost 2 bases and 2 bases, in that order; junction bases with no gene match: 7. The sequenced part of the CDR3 DNA is TGTGCCAGCAGTGACAGGGGGCGCTGGGGCCAAGAC. Translating gives CASSDRGRWGQD. From start to end, the CDR3 is CASSDRGRWGQDTQYF.

This clone was recorded a few times. Germline and genes: mouse. The read falls 4 residues short of the CDR3 end, and the missing part is taken from the germline J gene. The rearrangement joins TRBV19 to TRBJ2-1; 8 positions agree with TRBD1. V trimming: 4 bases; J trimming: 3 bases; junction bases outside the gene matches: 3. CDR3 length: 14 residues. CDR1 is FNHDT, CDR2 SITEND, per germline (reference sequence). This CDR3 reads CASSRQGSYAEQFF. CDR3 DNA, as far as it was read: TGTGCCAGCAGTCGACAGGGGTCCTATGCT. Full variable domain (outside the CDR3, taken from reference TRBV19 and TRBJ2-1): GGIITQTPKFLIGQEGQKLTLKCQQNFNHDTMYWYRQDSGKGLRLIYYSITENDLQKGDLSEGYDASREKKSSFSLTVTSAQKNEMAVFLCASSRQGSYAEQFFGPGTRLTVL.

This clone has only a few counts. The gene names here belong to mouse. The read halts 4 residues ahead of the CDR3 end, with the missing end drawn from the germline J gene. The rearrangement links TRBV13-3 to TRBJ2-2, with D hard to call. Between the trimmed V and J ends, which lost 7 bases and 0 bases, there was a span of 7 bases. Per germline, CDR1 NNHDY and CDR2 SYVADS. CDR3 length: 13 amino acids. CDR3: CASATANTGQLYF. The CDR3 bases that were read are TGTGCCAGCGCAACAGCAAACACCGGG.

Of note for this clone: Gene and germline names: mouse. The CDR3 goes on 4 residues after the read ends, and that part is filled in from the germline J gene. V gene TRBV13-3 combines with J gene TRBJ2-3, with D maybe TRBD1 (5 bases). V gave up 5 bases and J gave up 2 bases, with 9 bases separating them. CDR3 length: 13 residues. Germline assignment: CDR1 NNHDY and CDR2 SYVADS. The part of the CDR3 DNA that was read is TGTGCCAGCAGGGGCAGGGTTGCAGAA. Protein: CASRGRVAE. The CDR3, in full, reads CASRGRVAETLYF.

Regarding this clone: Gene names refer to mouse genes. The CDR3 end is not reached by the read, which stops 3 residues before it; the germline J gene fills it in. The sample contains more than one DNA sequence encoding this CDR3. The chain recombines TRBV19 with TRBJ1-6; possible D gene TRBD1, 5 bases. TRBJ1-6 is an ORF for which the function is uncertain. Trimming removed 2 bases from V and 3 bases from J, with 9 bases in between. Germline loops: CDR1 FNHDT, CDR2 SITEND (reference sequence). The CDR3 sequence is 15 residues long. CDR3 amino acids: CASSMGQGYNSPLYF. The CDR3 bases that were read are TGTGCCAGCAGTATGGGCCAGGGCTATAATTCGCCC.

About this clone itself: Here the gene names and germline are mouse. The read ends 4 residues early relative to the CDR3; the germline J gene fills the gap. This sample also contains other DNA sequences that code for the same CDR3. The genes are TRBV13-3 and TRBJ2-5; possibly TRBD1 for D (6 bases). Trimming removed 2 bases from V and 2 bases from J, with 9 bases in between. Germline CDR1 is NNHDY and CDR2 is SYVADS. This CDR3 comprises 14 residues. The CDR3 here is CASSERDIQDTQYF. The DNA read from the CDR3 is TGTGCCAGCAGTGAGAGGGACATCCAAGAC.

There are many counts of this clone. Here the gene names and germline are mouse. Read sequence stops 4 residues before the CDR3 end, and the germline J gene provides the missing end. The same CDR3 can be traced to other DNA sequences in this sample. V usage is TRBV14 and J usage is TRBJ1-2; 7 nucleotides match TRBD1. This CDR3 is 13 amino acids long. Germline V gene sequence: CDR1 SGHDT, CDR2 FRDEAV. V lost 5 bases, J lost 3 bases, and 4 bases stayed unmatched. The sequenced part of the CDR3 DNA is TGTGCCAGCAGCCCCGGGACAGACTCC. Amino acids: CASSPGTDS. Given in full, the CDR3 is CASSPGTDSDYTF.

This clone was counted between two and nine times. Gene names are mouse gene names. The read terminates 4 residues ahead of where the CDR3 ends, so the germline J gene completes it. The J gene is TRBJ2-5, the V gene TRBV14; D is ambiguous. CDR3 length: 13 residues. The ends were cut back, 3 bases at V and 0 bases at J, with 5 bases in the middle. Germline-derived CDR1 and CDR2 are SGHDT and FRDEAV. CDR3 sequence reads: CASSYYNQDTQYF. The DNA read from the CDR3 is TGTGCCAGCAGTTACTATAACCAAGAC. The entire variable domain, with the rest obtained from reference TRBV14 and TRBJ2-5, is as follows: EAGVTQSPRYAVLQEGQAVSFWCDPISGHDTLYWYQQPRDQGPQLLVYFRDEAVIDNSQLPSDRFSAVRPKGTNSTLKIQSAKQGDTATYLCASSYYNQDTQYFGPGTRLLVL.

This clone was recorded a few times. The listed genes are named as in mouse. The read stops 4 residues short of the end of the CDR3; the missing end is completed from the germline J gene. The rearrangement links TRBV13-3 to TRBJ2-7, with D tentatively TRBD1 (5 bases). Trimming left V 5 bases short and J 0 bases short, with 12 bases between. Germline V gene lookup returns CDR1 NNHDY and CDR2 SYVADS. The CDR3 covers 14 residues. The DNA read from the CDR3 is TGTGCCAGCAGAGGGCAGGGTGACTCCTAT. This sequence encodes CASRGQGDSY. The whole CDR3 sequence reads CASRGQGDSYEQYF.